These T cell receptor beta chains were read from a single sample in a study of blood T cell repertoires in COVID-19. Profiled with immunoSEQ multiplex PCR; TCRdb holds only in-frame clones, not every one. Among 100,000 or so clones listed, 72% were seen once. Sequenced input: peripheral blood. Receptors were obtained from a woman over 75 with acute or convalescent COVID-19. Each CDR3 is given with its conserved first and last residue. Each record gives: V gene, clone size, J gene, D gene, CDR3 protein, CDR3 DNA. D genes are given only for firm matches. Not every row has a clone size; where given, it reads once, few, many or a size class.

v_call: TRBV6-5
clone_size: .
j_call: TRBJ1-5
d_call: .
cdr3_aa: CASSFRQENQPQHF
cdr3_nt: TGTGCCAGCAGTTTTCGACAGGAGAATCAGCCCCAGCATTTT

v_call: TRBV5-1
clone_size: .
j_call: TRBJ2-2
d_call: .
cdr3_aa: CASSLRGQGDTGELFF
cdr3_nt: TGCGCCAGCAGCTTGCGGGGGCAGGGGGACACCGGGGAGCTGTTTTTT

v_call: TRBV4-2
clone_size: .
j_call: TRBJ2-5
d_call: TRBD1
cdr3_aa: CASSQVGQGEETQYF
cdr3_nt: TGTGCCAGCAGCCAAGTTGGACAGGGTGAAGAGACCCAGTACTTC

v_call: TRBV6-6
clone_size: .
j_call: TRBJ1-2
d_call: .
cdr3_aa: CASSYGGDVNYGYTF
cdr3_nt: TGTGCCAGCAGTTATGGGGGGGACGTTAACTATGGCTACACCTTC

v_call: TRBV7-2
clone_size: .
j_call: TRBJ2-1
d_call: .
cdr3_aa: CASSLGSSHNEQFF
cdr3_nt: TGTGCCAGCAGCTTAGGTTCCAGTCACAATGAGCAGTTCTTC

v_call: TRBV28
clone_size: .
j_call: TRBJ2-7
d_call: .
cdr3_aa: CASSLPGSYEQYF
cdr3_nt: TGTGCCAGCAGTTTACCGGGTTCCTACGAGCAGTACTTC

v_call: TRBV27
clone_size: .
j_call: TRBJ1-2
d_call: TRBD1
cdr3_aa: CASRLNRGRNYGYTF
cdr3_nt: TGTGCCAGCAGACTAAACAGGGGGCGTAACTATGGCTACACCTTC

v_call: TRBV21-1
clone_size: .
j_call: TRBJ1-2
d_call: .
cdr3_aa: CASSKGIRLYYGYTF
cdr3_nt: TGTGCCAGCAGCAAAGGCATCAGACTGTACTATGGCTACACCTTC

v_call: TRBV18
clone_size: .
j_call: TRBJ1-4
d_call: TRBD1
cdr3_aa: CASSPWWGQDRTELFF
cdr3_nt: TGTGCCAGCTCACCTTGGTGGGGACAGGACCGGACCGAACTGTTTTTT

v_call: TRBV3-1/TRBV3-2
clone_size: few
j_call: TRBJ1-3
d_call: .
cdr3_aa: CASSQGPQGSGNTIYF
cdr3_nt: TGTGCCAGCAGCCAAGGCCCCCAGGGTAGTGGAAACACCATATATTTT

v_call: TRBV4-2
clone_size: .
j_call: TRBJ1-2
d_call: TRBD1
cdr3_aa: CASSQERTGYGYTF
cdr3_nt: TGTGCCAGCAGCCAAGAGAGGACAGGCTATGGCTACACCTTC

v_call: TRBV5-6
clone_size: .
j_call: TRBJ1-4
d_call: .
cdr3_aa: CASSQKIGSPDEKLFF
cdr3_nt: TGTGCCAGCAGCCAAAAGATCGGGTCCCCGGATGAAAAACTGTTTTTT

v_call: TRBV5-1
clone_size: .
j_call: TRBJ1-6
d_call: TRBD1
cdr3_aa: CASSLTGGRGHNSPLHF
cdr3_nt: TGCGCCAGCAGCTTAACAGGGGGCCGAGGTCATAATTCACCCCTCCACTTT

v_call: TRBV7-2
clone_size: .
j_call: TRBJ2-7
d_call: TRBD1
cdr3_aa: CASSENPTRTTGDEQYF
cdr3_nt: TGTGCCAGCAGCGAAAACCCGACGAGAACGACAGGGGACGAGCAGTACTTC

v_call: TRBV4-3
clone_size: few
j_call: TRBJ1-2
d_call: .
cdr3_aa: CASSPGRGNYGYTF
cdr3_nt: TGCGCCAGCAGCCCTGGCAGGGGCAACTATGGCTACACCTTC

v_call: TRBV24-1
clone_size: .
j_call: TRBJ1-4
d_call: .
cdr3_aa: CATSEGTPNEKLFF
cdr3_nt: TGTGCCACCAGTGAGGGGACACCGAATGAAAAACTGTTTTTT

v_call: TRBV7-9
clone_size: few
j_call: TRBJ2-7
d_call: .
cdr3_aa: CASSLQSVNYYEQYF
cdr3_nt: TGTGCCAGCAGCTTACAGTCCGTCAACTACTACGAGCAGTACTTC

v_call: TRBV5-1
clone_size: .
j_call: TRBJ1-2
d_call: .
cdr3_aa: CASSLGIGQDYGYTF
cdr3_nt: TGCGCCAGCAGCTTGGGCATTGGGCAGGACTATGGCTACACCTTC

v_call: TRBV5-6
clone_size: .
j_call: TRBJ1-2
d_call: .
cdr3_aa: CASSRGVTENYGYTF
cdr3_nt: TGTGCCAGCAGCCGCGGAGTGACGGAAAACTATGGCTACACCTTC

v_call: TRBV5-1
clone_size: .
j_call: TRBJ2-2
d_call: .
cdr3_aa: CASTVMTGRWNTGELFF
cdr3_nt: TGCGCCAGCACTGTGATGACAGGCCGATGGAACACCGGGGAGCTGTTTTTT

v_call: TRBV18
clone_size: .
j_call: TRBJ2-7
d_call: .
cdr3_aa: CASSLLRDPNTAYEQYF
cdr3_nt: TGTGCCAGCTCCCTCCTCCGTGATCCCAATACAGCCTACGAGCAGTACTTC

v_call: TRBV20-1
clone_size: .
j_call: TRBJ1-1
d_call: .
cdr3_aa: CSASLSGLVNTEAFF
cdr3_nt: TGCAGTGCTAGTTTGTCAGGGCTCGTGAACACTGAAGCTTTCTTT

v_call: TRBV5-1
clone_size: .
j_call: TRBJ1-2
d_call: .
cdr3_aa: CASSLGDRYTNLNYGYTF
cdr3_nt: TGCGCCAGCAGCTTGGGTGACAGGTACACCAACCTCAACTATGGCTACACCTTC

v_call: TRBV19
clone_size: .
j_call: TRBJ1-1
d_call: TRBD1
cdr3_aa: CASSRQGFMNTEAFF
cdr3_nt: TGTGCCAGTAGTCGACAGGGTTTCATGAACACTGAAGCTTTCTTT

v_call: TRBV27
clone_size: .
j_call: TRBJ1-4
d_call: TRBD1
cdr3_aa: CASSPGTGGDEKLFF
cdr3_nt: TGTGCCAGCAGTCCCGGGACAGGGGGCGATGAAAAACTGTTTTTT

v_call: TRBV5-4
clone_size: few
j_call: TRBJ1-2
d_call: .
cdr3_aa: CASSFGEGYGYTF
cdr3_nt: TGTGCCAGCAGCTTCGGGGAGGGGTATGGCTACACCTTC

v_call: TRBV2
clone_size: .
j_call: TRBJ1-5
d_call: .
cdr3_aa: CASSEAWGGGNQPQHF
cdr3_nt: TGTGCCAGCAGTGAAGCGTGGGGGGGCGGCAATCAGCCCCAGCATTTT

v_call: TRBV19
clone_size: .
j_call: TRBJ1-3
d_call: TRBD1
cdr3_aa: CASSSGQGFSGNTIYF
cdr3_nt: TGTGCCAGTAGTAGTGGACAGGGATTCTCTGGAAACACCATATATTTT

v_call: TRBV5-4
clone_size: .
j_call: TRBJ1-2
d_call: .
cdr3_aa: CASSFLVGTGMGGYTF
cdr3_nt: TGTGCCAGCAGCTTCCTTGTGGGTACAGGGATGGGAGGCTACACCTTC

v_call: TRBV3-1/TRBV3-2
clone_size: once
j_call: TRBJ2-7
d_call: .
cdr3_aa: CASSQVEGYEQYF
cdr3_nt: TGTGCCAGCAGCCAAGTTGAGGGCTACGAGCAGTACTTC

v_call: TRBV12-3/TRBV12-4
clone_size: few
j_call: TRBJ1-6
d_call: .
cdr3_aa: CASSLKENSPLHF
cdr3_nt: TGTGCCAGCAGTTTAAAGGAGAATTCACCCCTCCACTTT

v_call: TRBV5-5
clone_size: .
j_call: TRBJ2-7
d_call: TRBD2
cdr3_aa: CASSFRLAGAQRILEQYF
cdr3_nt: TGTGCCAGCAGCTTCCGACTAGCGGGGGCCCAGCGGATACTTGAGCAGTACTTC

v_call: TRBV7-2
clone_size: .
j_call: TRBJ1-5
d_call: .
cdr3_aa: CASSLVSGSNQPQHF
cdr3_nt: TGTGCCAGCAGCTTAGTTTCGGGAAGCAATCAGCCCCAGCATTTT

v_call: TRBV9
clone_size: once
j_call: TRBJ1-4
d_call: .
cdr3_aa: CASSVGRDRTNEKLFF
cdr3_nt: TGTGCCAGCAGCGTAGGGCGCGACAGGACTAATGAAAAACTGTTTTTT

v_call: TRBV19
clone_size: .
j_call: TRBJ1-3
d_call: TRBD1
cdr3_aa: CASSLRQGNSGNTIYF
cdr3_nt: TGTGCCAGTAGTCTCCGACAGGGGAATTCTGGAAACACCATATATTTT

v_call: TRBV7-8
clone_size: .
j_call: TRBJ1-1
d_call: TRBD1
cdr3_aa: CASSLEQGGLSTEAFF
cdr3_nt: TGTGCCAGCAGCTTAGAGCAGGGGGGCCTCTCCACTGAAGCTTTCTTT

v_call: TRBV7-2
clone_size: .
j_call: TRBJ1-6
d_call: .
cdr3_aa: CASHSTGGSPLHF
cdr3_nt: TGTGCCAGCCATTCTACCGGGGGTTCACCCCTCCACTTT

v_call: TRBV18
clone_size: few
j_call: TRBJ1-1
d_call: TRBD1
cdr3_aa: CASSSGTGHRGTEAFF
cdr3_nt: TGTGCCAGCTCATCCGGGACAGGGCATCGGGGCACTGAAGCTTTCTTT

v_call: TRBV7-8
clone_size: .
j_call: TRBJ1-1
d_call: .
cdr3_aa: CASSYSSTEAFF
cdr3_nt: TGTGCCAGCAGCTATTCTAGCACTGAAGCTTTCTTT

v_call: TRBV7-9
clone_size: few
j_call: TRBJ1-1
d_call: .
cdr3_aa: CASSLDRRTEAFF
cdr3_nt: TGTGCCAGCAGCTTAGACCGGCGGACTGAAGCTTTCTTT

v_call: TRBV2
clone_size: .
j_call: TRBJ1-2
d_call: .
cdr3_aa: CASSGNRQTKYGYTF
cdr3_nt: TGTGCCAGCAGTGGGAATAGACAGACCAAGTATGGCTACACCTTC

v_call: TRBV7-9
clone_size: few
j_call: TRBJ1-1
d_call: .
cdr3_aa: CASRFSGVTEAFF
cdr3_nt: TGTGCCAGCAGGTTTAGCGGGGTCACTGAAGCTTTCTTT

v_call: TRBV4-1
clone_size: once
j_call: TRBJ1-4
d_call: TRBD1
cdr3_aa: CASSQDHGQDEKLFF
cdr3_nt: TGCGCCAGCAGCCAGGATCATGGACAGGATGAAAAACTGTTTTTT

v_call: TRBV13
clone_size: .
j_call: TRBJ1-6
d_call: .
cdr3_aa: CASSRSSYNSPLHF
cdr3_nt: TGTGCCAGCAGCCGGAGCTCCTATAATTCACCCCTCCACTTT

v_call: TRBV19
clone_size: few
j_call: TRBJ1-5
d_call: .
cdr3_aa: CASRSGGWDQPQHF
cdr3_nt: TGTGCCAGTAGGAGTGGGGGCTGGGATCAGCCCCAGCATTTT

v_call: TRBV3-1/TRBV3-2
clone_size: .
j_call: TRBJ2-4
d_call: TRBD2
cdr3_aa: CASSQALAGGVDIQYF
cdr3_nt: TGTGCCAGCAGCCAAGCGCTAGCGGGGGGAGTAGACATTCAGTACTTC

v_call: TRBV29-1
clone_size: few
j_call: TRBJ1-5
d_call: .
cdr3_aa: CSVVSGHSNQPQHF
cdr3_nt: TGCAGCGTTGTTTCAGGGCATAGCAATCAGCCCCAGCATTTT

v_call: TRBV2
clone_size: .
j_call: TRBJ2-7
d_call: TRBD1
cdr3_aa: CATRGDRGPYEQYF
cdr3_nt: TGTGCCACGAGGGGGGACAGGGGCCCCTACGAGCAGTACTTC

v_call: TRBV21-1
clone_size: .
j_call: TRBJ2-7
d_call: .
cdr3_aa: CASRFRGRPFEQYF
cdr3_nt: TGTGCCAGCAGATTCAGGGGGCGCCCCTTCGAGCAGTACTTC

v_call: TRBV6-2/TRBV6-3
clone_size: .
j_call: TRBJ2-6
d_call: .
cdr3_aa: CASSQDNSGANVLTF
cdr3_nt: TGTGCCAGCAGCCAAGACAACTCTGGGGCCAACGTCCTGACTTTC

v_call: TRBV9
clone_size: .
j_call: TRBJ2-5
d_call: TRBD2
cdr3_aa: CASSVERGGLETQYF
cdr3_nt: TGTGCCAGCAGCGTAGAGCGGGGGGGCCTCGAGACCCAGTACTTC

v_call: TRBV30
clone_size: .
j_call: TRBJ1-1
d_call: .
cdr3_aa: CAWSVFPWNTEAFF
cdr3_nt: TGTGCCTGGAGTGTATTCCCCTGGAACACTGAAGCTTTCTTT

v_call: TRBV11-2
clone_size: .
j_call: TRBJ1-4
d_call: TRBD1
cdr3_aa: CASSYAGQGDKLFF
cdr3_nt: TGTGCCAGCAGCTACGCGGGACAGGGTGACAAACTGTTTTTT

v_call: TRBV5-5
clone_size: .
j_call: TRBJ2-3
d_call: .
cdr3_aa: CASSFAGAADTQYF
cdr3_nt: TGTGCCAGCAGCTTCGCCGGAGCGGCAGATACGCAGTATTTT

v_call: TRBV21-1
clone_size: .
j_call: TRBJ2-5
d_call: .
cdr3_aa: CASSKTGQTQGGRNCQETQYF
cdr3_nt: TGTGCCAGCAGCAAAACGGGTCAAACCCAAGGAGGTCGTAATTGCCAAGAGACCCAGTACTTC

v_call: TRBV6-5
clone_size: once
j_call: TRBJ2-1
d_call: .
cdr3_aa: CASSTGTRHEQFF
cdr3_nt: TGTGCCAGCAGCACCGGGACAAGGCATGAGCAGTTCTTC

v_call: TRBV28
clone_size: few
j_call: TRBJ1-2
d_call: TRBD1
cdr3_aa: CASSPLAAGGGYGYTF
cdr3_nt: TGTGCCAGCAGTCCCTTGGCGGCAGGGGGCGGCTATGGCTACACCTTC

v_call: TRBV2
clone_size: few
j_call: TRBJ2-2
d_call: TRBD2
cdr3_aa: CASRRGENTGELFF
cdr3_nt: TGTGCCAGCAGACGGGGGGAAAACACCGGGGAGCTGTTTTTT

v_call: TRBV5-1
clone_size: .
j_call: TRBJ1-1
d_call: TRBD1
cdr3_aa: CASSLDGPPQGFEAFF
cdr3_nt: TGCGCCAGCAGCTTGGATGGACCCCCACAGGGGTTCGAAGCTTTCTTT

v_call: TRBV14
clone_size: .
j_call: TRBJ2-1
d_call: .
cdr3_aa: CASSQIDGIEQFF
cdr3_nt: TGTGCCAGCAGCCAGATTGACGGGATCGAGCAGTTCTTC